This T cell receptor (beta chain) emerged from a study of multiple sclerosis patients with progressive multifocal leukoencephalopathy. General study points: Lower normalized Shannon entropy suggested reduced TRB diversity in most PML patients.

Points on this clone: Its matching antigen is unknown.

Time point specified: time of PML onset. After about 16 to 56 months on natalizumab, the natalizumab-treated patients developed PML. T3 refers to blood collected at the onset of PML. Deletions cut 4 bases from V and 3 bases from J, with 14 bases between. Germline V gene lookup returns CDR1 SGHTS and CDR2 YDEGEE. This CDR3 is built from 15 residues. This was a survey-level run. Generated by immunoSEQ multiplex PCR, the TCRdb table keeps only in-frame clones and is missing some. The sample lists 31,000 or so clones; 80% to 90% were seen once. This TCR was sampled from a woman aged 40 to 55 with progressive multifocal leukoencephalopathy. The specimen comprised PBMCs, sampled from a patient treated with natalizumab. This chain joins TRBV5-8 and TRBJ2-1; weak D call: TRBD2 (5 bases). The CDR3 DNA follows: TGTGCCAGCAGCCCCGATGGCGGGCACTACAATGAGCAGTTCTTC. Translating gives CASSPDGGHYNEQFF.